The 13 T cell receptor beta chains listed next were all sequenced from one sample in a study of tumor and adjacent non-tumor tissue in lung cancer. This sample's RNA came from whole unsorted tissue. Three rounds of nested PCR, following a modified ARM-PCR protocol, produced the TCRbeta library. TCRdb processed the multiplex PCR reads anew with MiXCR; each CDR3 protein has one entry. The profile shows roughly 150,000 distinct CDR3 sequences, around 61% of them singletons. Material: lung tumor tissue. The source of these receptors is a man aged 55 to 70 with small cell lung cancer.

This clonotype was observed many times. The J gene is TRBJ2-3, the V gene TRBV28, with a weak D call TRBD1 (7 bases). This CDR3 spans 13 amino acids. Trimming cost V 8 bases and J 3 bases, with 12 bases left between them. Germline V gives CDR1 MDHEN, CDR2 SYDVKM. The CDR3 coding sequence is TGTGCCAGCCGCCCAGGGGGGACAGATACGCAGTATTTT. Translated: CASRPGGTDTQYF.

Turning to this clonotype: It may be a read error: a sequence one base away is much more abundant. The chain combines TRBV4-2 with TRBJ2-6, with D perhaps given as TRBD1 or TRBD2 (6 bases each). This CDR3 region has 19 residues. The V and J ends lost 3 bases and 4 bases respectively, with 22 bases between them. CDR1 is LGHNA and CDR2 is YNFKEQ in the germline V gene. CDR3 sequence reads: CASSHNLPRGVGGANVLTF. The CDR3 nucleotides read TGTGCCAGCAGCCATAACCTCCCGAGGGGGGTCGGGGGGGCCAACGTCCTGACTTTC.

The rearrangement joins TRBV20-1 to TRBJ2-7, with a tentative D call TRBD2 (5 bases). Trimming removed 1 base from V and 1 base from J, with 20 bases in between. CDR3 length: 17 residues. The germline V gene encodes CDR1 DFQATT and CDR2 SNEGSKA (reference sequence). CDR3 DNA: TGCAGTGCTAGAGGAGGGATTAGCGTGGGTGTGTCCTACGAGCAGTACTTC. Translating it yields CSARGGISVGVSYEQYF.

About this clonotype itself: One end of the junction does not line up with germline, which may come from a read error. The chain joins TRBV4-2 to TRBJ2-4; D uncertain. Germline values: CDR1 LGHNA, CDR2 YNFKEQ. CDR3 size: 15 residues. The CDR3 DNA is TGTGCTAGCAGCGCTGCCTCGGTTGCCAAAAACATTCAGTACTTC. Its translation: CASSAASVAKNIQYF.

As for this clonotype: One junction end disagrees with the germline gene, perhaps due to a read error. The chain recombines TRBV20-1 with TRBJ2-7; TRBD2 matches at 9 bases. In germline, CDR1 is DFQATT, CDR2 SNEGSKA (reference sequence). The CDR3 length is 15 residues. DNA of the CDR3: TGCAGTGTTAGAGATTTTAGGCGGGAGGGGTGCGAGCAATACTTC. Translation: CSVRDFRREGCEQYF.

CDR3 loop: CASSHCAGGAWTEAFF. The CDR3 DNA reads as TGTGCCAGCAGCCACTGTGCGGGGGGCGCTTGGACTGAAGCTTTCTTT. The rearrangement joins TRBV7-9 to TRBJ1-1, with D maybe TRBD1 (6 bases). Germline V gene sequence: CDR1 SEHNR, CDR2 FQNEAQ (reference sequence). CDR3 length: 16 residues. Trimming took 5 bases from V and 5 from J, leaving 21 bases between them.

The chain carries TRBV12-3 or TRBV12-4 and TRBJ1-5; no clear D. The length of the CDR3 is 14 residues. V was clipped by 3 bases and J by 5 bases, with 11 bases between them. CDR3 sequence reads: CASSFSSGHQPQHF. CDR3 bases: TGTGCCAGCAGTTTTAGTAGCGGCCATCAGCCCCAGCATTTT.

This rearrangement joins TRBV6-1 to TRBJ1-2, with TRBD1 identical over 7 bases. Germline loops: CDR1 MNHNS, CDR2 SASEGT. This CDR3 is built from 15 residues. Trimming cost V 4 bases and J 5 bases; bases outside gene matches: 10. CDR3 region: CASSASGQPLYGYTF. CDR3 bases: TGTGCCAGCAGTGCTTCGGGACAGCCATTATATGGCTACACCTTC.

With regard to this clonotype: Germline is not matched at one junction end, which may reflect a read error. V usage is TRBV11-2 and J usage is TRBJ1-4; the D gene is possibly TRBD1 (5 bases). The CDR3 extends over 14 amino acids. Germline CDR1 SGHAT, CDR2 FQNNGV. The CDR3 spells CASSLRIGGEKLLF. The CDR3 DNA reads TGTGCCAGCAGCTTGCGGATCGGAGGGGAAAAACTGTTATTT.

The chain combines TRBV4-1 with TRBJ2-7, with D uncertain. Per the germline V gene, CDR1 is MGHRA and CDR2 is YSYEKL. V was shortened by 4 bases and J by 13 bases, with 23 bases between the two germline ends. The CDR3 is made up of 14 amino acids. CDR3 coding DNA: TGCGCCAGCAGCCGGGCGGAGAGCTCCTACGATCACTACTTC. Amino acids: CASSRAESSYDHYF.

This rearrangement joins TRBV4-1 to TRBJ2-3; D is possibly TRBD2 (5 bases). The CDR3 has 11 residues. Germline assignment: CDR1 MGHRA and CDR2 YSYEKL. V was trimmed by 4 bases and J by 14 bases, leaving 13 bases between them. The CDR3: CASSREYERYF. As DNA, the CDR3 is TGCGCCAGCAGCCGGGAGTACGAGCGGTATTTT.

As to this clonotype: It is likely a read error, because the conserved phenylalanine at the end of the CDR3 is missing. J is TRBJ1-6 and V is TRBV20-1; D remains ambiguous. Trimming took 1 base from V and 4 from J, leaving 8 bases between them. The CDR3 runs to 14 residues. Germline V gene data show CDR1 as DFQATT and CDR2 as SNEGSKA (reference sequence). The CDR3 protein is CSARGVSYNSPLHY. In DNA, the CDR3 is TGCAGTGCTAGAGGTGTATCGTATAATTCACCCCTCCACTAT.

Concerning this clonotype: An end of the junction does not agree with germline; a read error may underlie this. The chain combines TRBV6-1 with TRBJ2-2; 7 bases are a match to TRBD1. The CDR3 sequence is 16 residues long. Per the germline V gene, CDR1 is MNHNS and CDR2 is SASEGT. The CDR3 DNA follows: TGTCCCAGCAGCCCCACAGGGACAGAGACAACCGGGGAGCTGTTTTTC. Its protein product is CPSSPTGTETTGELFF.